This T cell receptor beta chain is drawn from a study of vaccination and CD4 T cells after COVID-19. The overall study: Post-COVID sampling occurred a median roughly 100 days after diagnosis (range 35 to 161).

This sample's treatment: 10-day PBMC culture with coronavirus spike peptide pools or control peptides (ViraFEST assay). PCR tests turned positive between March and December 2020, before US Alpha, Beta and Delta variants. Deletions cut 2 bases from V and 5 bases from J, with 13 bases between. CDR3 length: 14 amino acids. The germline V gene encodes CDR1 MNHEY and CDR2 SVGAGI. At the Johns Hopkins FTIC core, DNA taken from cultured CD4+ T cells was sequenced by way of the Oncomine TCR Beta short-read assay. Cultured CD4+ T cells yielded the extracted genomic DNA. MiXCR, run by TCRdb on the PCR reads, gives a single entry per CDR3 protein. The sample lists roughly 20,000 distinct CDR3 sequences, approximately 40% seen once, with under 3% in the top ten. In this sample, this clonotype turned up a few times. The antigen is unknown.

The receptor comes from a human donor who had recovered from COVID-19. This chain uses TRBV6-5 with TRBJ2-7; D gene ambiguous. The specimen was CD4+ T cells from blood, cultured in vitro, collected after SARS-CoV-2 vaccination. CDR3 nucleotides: TGTGCCAGCAGTTACCGCCCGAAGGACCACGAGCAGTACTTC. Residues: CASSYRPKDHEQYF.